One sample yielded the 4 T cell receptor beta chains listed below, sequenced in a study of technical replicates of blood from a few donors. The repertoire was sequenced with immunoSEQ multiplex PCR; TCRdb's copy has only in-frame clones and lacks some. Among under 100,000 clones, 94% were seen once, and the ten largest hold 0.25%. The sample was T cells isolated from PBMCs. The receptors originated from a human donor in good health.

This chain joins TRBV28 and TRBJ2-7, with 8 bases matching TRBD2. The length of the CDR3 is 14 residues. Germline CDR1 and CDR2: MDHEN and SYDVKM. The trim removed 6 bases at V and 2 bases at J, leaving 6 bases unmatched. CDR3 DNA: TGTGCCAGCAGGCGGGGGGCAGGGCCCTACGAGCAGTACTTC. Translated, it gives CASRRGAGPYEQYF.

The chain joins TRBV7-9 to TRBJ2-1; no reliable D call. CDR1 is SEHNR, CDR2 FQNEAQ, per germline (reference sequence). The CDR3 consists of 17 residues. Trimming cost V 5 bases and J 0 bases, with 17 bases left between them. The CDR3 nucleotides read TGTGCCAGCAGCCTCACCTCCTCTCGGAGCTCCTACAATGAGCAGTTCTTC. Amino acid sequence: CASSLTSSRSSYNEQFF.

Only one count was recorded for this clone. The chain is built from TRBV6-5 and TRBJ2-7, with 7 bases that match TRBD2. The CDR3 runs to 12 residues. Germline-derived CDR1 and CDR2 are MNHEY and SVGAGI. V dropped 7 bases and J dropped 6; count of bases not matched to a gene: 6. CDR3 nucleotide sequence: TGTGCCAGCACCCCACGCGGGGGCGAGCAGTACTTC. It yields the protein CASTPRGGEQYF.

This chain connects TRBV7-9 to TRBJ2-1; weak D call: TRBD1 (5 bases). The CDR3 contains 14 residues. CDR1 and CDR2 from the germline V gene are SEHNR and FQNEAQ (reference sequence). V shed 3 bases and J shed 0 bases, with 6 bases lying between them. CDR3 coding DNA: TGTGCCAGCAGCTTCGACAGCTCCTACAATGAGCAGTTCTTC. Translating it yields CASSFDSSYNEQFF.